This T cell receptor beta chain stems from a study of CD8+CD57+ T cells in acquired aplastic anemia. Background on the study: The study obtained an average of around 2.9 ug of DNA from sorted CD4+ and CD8+ cells. There were 10 million to 12 million reads, on average, for CD4+ cells from healthy donors.

Study-wide points: Between the patient and control groups, CD8+ Simpson's diversity did not differ significantly. The same twenty-nine CD8+ CDR3 sequences occurred in patients and in controls.

TCR beta VDJ and CDR3 profiles were obtained from a genomic DNA template. One entry per CDR3 protein results from TCRdb running MiXCR on the reads. The table has about 62,000 distinct CDR3 sequences, about 56% seen once. Germline V gives CDR1 SNHLY, CDR2 FYNNEI. The CDR3 sequence is 12 residues long. Trimming stripped 8 bases from V and 7 bases from J, with 14 bases between. Regarding this clonotype: The antigen is not known.

This receptor was obtained from a human donor in good health, serving as a control. The sample was sorted CD4+, CD8+, or CD8+CD57+ T cells (not recorded which) from PBMCs. The chain has TRBV2 and TRBJ1-2; no reliable D call. The CDR3, as DNA: TGTGCCAGCTCCGGCGTCGGTCGTGGCTACACCTTC. This gives the protein CASSGVGRGYTF.